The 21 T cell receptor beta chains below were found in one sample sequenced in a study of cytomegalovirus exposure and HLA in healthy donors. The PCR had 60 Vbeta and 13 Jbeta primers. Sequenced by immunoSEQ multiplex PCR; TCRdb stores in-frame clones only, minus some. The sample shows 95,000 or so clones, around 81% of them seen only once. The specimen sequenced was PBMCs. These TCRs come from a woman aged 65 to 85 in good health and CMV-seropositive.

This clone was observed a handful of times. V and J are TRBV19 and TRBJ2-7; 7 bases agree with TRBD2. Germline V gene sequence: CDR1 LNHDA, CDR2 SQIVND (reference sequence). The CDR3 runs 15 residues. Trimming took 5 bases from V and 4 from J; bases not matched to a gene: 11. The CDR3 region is CASSAWGGFEYEQYF. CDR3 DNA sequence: TGTGCCAGTAGTGCGTGGGGGGGGTTCGAATACGAGCAGTACTTC.

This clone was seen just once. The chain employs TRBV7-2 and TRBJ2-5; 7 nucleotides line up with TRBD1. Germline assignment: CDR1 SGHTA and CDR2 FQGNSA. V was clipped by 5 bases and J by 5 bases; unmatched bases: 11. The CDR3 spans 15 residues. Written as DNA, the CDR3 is TGTGCCAGCAGCCAGAACCGAGGGGGCAGGGAGACCCAGTACTTC. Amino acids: CASSQNRGGRETQYF. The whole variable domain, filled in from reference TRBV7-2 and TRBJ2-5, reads GAGVSQSPSNKVTEKGKDVELRCDPISGHTALYWYRQSLGQGLEFLIYFQGNSAPDKSGLPSDRFSAERTGGSVSTLTIQRTQQEDSAVYLCASSQNRGGRETQYFGPGTRLLVL.

This CDR3 is CASSVEGTGLTDTQYF. The CDR3 coding sequence is TGTGCCAGCAGCGTAGAGGGGACAGGGCTCACAGATACGCAGTATTTT. The chain recombines TRBV9 with TRBJ2-3; 9 bases line up with TRBD1. This CDR3 comprises 16 residues. After removal of 0 bases from V and 2 bases from J, the junction contained 4 bases not matched to a gene. Germline CDR1 SGDLS, CDR2 YYNGEE. Using reference TRBV9 and TRBJ2-3 for the parts outside the CDR3, the full variable domain is DSGVTQTPKHLITATGQRVTLRCSPRSGDLSVYWYQQSLDQGLQFLIQYYNGEERAKGNILERFSAQQFPDLHSELNLSSLELGDSALYFCASSVEGTGLTDTQYFGPGTRLTVL.

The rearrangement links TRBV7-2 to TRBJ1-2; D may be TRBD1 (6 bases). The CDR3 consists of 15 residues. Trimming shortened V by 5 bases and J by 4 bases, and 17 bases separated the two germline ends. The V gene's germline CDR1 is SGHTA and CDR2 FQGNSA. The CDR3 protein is CASSQNRVTGYGYTF. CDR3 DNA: TGTGCCAGCAGCCAAAACAGGGTGACTGGCTATGGCTACACCTTC.

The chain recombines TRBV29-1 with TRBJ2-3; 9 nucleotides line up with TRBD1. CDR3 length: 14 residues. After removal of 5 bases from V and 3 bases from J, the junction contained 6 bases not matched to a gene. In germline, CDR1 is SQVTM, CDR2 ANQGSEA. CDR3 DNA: TGCAGCGTTAGTGGGACAGGGACAACAGATACGCAGTATTTT. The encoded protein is CSVSGTGTTDTQYF.

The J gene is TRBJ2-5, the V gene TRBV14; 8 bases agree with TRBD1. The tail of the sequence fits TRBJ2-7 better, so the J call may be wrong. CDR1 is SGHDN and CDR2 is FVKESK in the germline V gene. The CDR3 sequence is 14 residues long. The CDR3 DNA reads TGTGCCAGCAGCCTTAGACAGGGGATCGGCGAGCAGTACTTC. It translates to CASSLRQGIGEQYF.

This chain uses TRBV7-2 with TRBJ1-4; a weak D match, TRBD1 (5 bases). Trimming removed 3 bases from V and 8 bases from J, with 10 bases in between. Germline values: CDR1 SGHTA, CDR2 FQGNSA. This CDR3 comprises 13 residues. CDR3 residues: CASSFTGGEKLFF. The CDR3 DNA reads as TGTGCCAGCAGCTTCACCGGGGGGGAAAAACTGTTTTTT. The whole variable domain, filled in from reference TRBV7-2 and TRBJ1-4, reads GAGVSQSPSNKVTEKGKDVELRCDPISGHTALYWYRQSLGQGLEFLIYFQGNSAPDKSGLPSDRFSAERTGGSVSTLTIQRTQQEDSAVYLCASSFTGGEKLFFGSGTQLSVL.

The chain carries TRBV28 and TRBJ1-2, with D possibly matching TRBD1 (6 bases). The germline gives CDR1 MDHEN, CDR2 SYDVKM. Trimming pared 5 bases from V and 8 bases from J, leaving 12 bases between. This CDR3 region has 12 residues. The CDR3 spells CASSLPRGGYTF. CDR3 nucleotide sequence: TGTGCCAGCAGTCTACCCAGGGGAGGCTACACCTTC.

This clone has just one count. The CDR3 DNA follows: TGTGCCAGCAGTTCTAGCTTCGCTACCGCTAGCACAGATACGCAGTATTTT. Its translation is CASSSSFATASTDTQYF. The chain recombines TRBV7-2 with TRBJ2-3; possible D gene TRBD2, 5 bases. The CDR3 is made up of 17 amino acids. Germline values: CDR1 SGHTA, CDR2 FQGNSA. Trimming stripped 6 bases from V and 0 bases from J, with 19 bases between.

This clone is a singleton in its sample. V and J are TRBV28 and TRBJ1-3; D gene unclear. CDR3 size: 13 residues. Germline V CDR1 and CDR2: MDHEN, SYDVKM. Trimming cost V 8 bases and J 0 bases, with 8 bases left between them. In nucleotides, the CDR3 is TGTGCCAGCTGGGCGAGCTCTGGAAACACCATATATTTT. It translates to CASWASSGNTIYF.

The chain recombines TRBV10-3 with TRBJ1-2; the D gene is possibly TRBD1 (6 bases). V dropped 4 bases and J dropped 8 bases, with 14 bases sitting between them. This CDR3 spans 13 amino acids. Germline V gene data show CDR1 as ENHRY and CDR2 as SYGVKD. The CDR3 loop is CAISVGQGWGYTF. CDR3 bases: TGTGCCATCAGTGTTGGGCAGGGGTGGGGCTACACCTTC.

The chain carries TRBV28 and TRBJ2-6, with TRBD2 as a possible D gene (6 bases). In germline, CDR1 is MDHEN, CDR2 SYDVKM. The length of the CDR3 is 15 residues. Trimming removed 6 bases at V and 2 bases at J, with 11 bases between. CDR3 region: CASSAGGPGANVLTF. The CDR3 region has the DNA TGTGCCAGCAGCGCCGGAGGGCCTGGGGCCAACGTCCTGACTTTC.

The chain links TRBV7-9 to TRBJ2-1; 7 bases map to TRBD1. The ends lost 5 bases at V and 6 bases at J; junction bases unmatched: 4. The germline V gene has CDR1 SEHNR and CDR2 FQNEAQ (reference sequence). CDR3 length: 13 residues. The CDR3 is CASSRGQINEQFF. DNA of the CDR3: TGTGCCAGCAGCCGGGGACAGATCAATGAGCAGTTCTTC.

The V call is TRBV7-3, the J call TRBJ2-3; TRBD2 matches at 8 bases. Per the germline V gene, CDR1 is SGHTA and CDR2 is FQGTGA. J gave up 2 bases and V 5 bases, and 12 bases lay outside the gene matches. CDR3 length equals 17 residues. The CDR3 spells CASSALSAGGPTDTQYF. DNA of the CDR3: TGTGCCAGCAGCGCCCTCTCCGCGGGAGGCCCCACAGATACGCAGTATTTT.

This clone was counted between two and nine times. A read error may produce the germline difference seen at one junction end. The CDR3: CASSHQAGELFF. In DNA, the CDR3 is TGTGCTAGCAGTCATCAGGCGGGGGAGCTGTTTTTT. This chain connects TRBV7-7 to TRBJ2-2; D uncertain. The CDR3 runs to 12 residues. Germline CDR1 is SSHAT and CDR2 is FNYEAQ (reference sequence). Full variable domain (outside the CDR3, taken from reference TRBV7-7 and TRBJ2-2): GAGVSQSPRYKVTKRGQDVTLRCDPISSHATLYWYQQALGQGPEFLTYFNYEAQPDKSGLPSDRFSAERPEGSISTLTIQRTEQRDSAMYRCASSHQAGELFFGEGSRLTVL.

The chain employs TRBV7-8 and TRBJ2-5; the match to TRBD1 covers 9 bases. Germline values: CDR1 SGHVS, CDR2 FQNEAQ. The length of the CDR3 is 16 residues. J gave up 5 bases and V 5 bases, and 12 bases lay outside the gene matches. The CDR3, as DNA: TGTGCCAGCAGCCCCGGAGGAACAGGGGGCAGGGAGACCCAGTACTTC. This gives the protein CASSPGGTGGRETQYF.

The CDR3 protein is CASSLGQDSISYEQYF. The CDR3 coding sequence is TGCGCCAGCAGCTTGGGACAGGATTCGATCTCCTACGAGCAGTACTTC. The gene calls are TRBV5-1 and TRBJ2-7, with a weak D call TRBD1 (6 bases). CDR3 size: 16 residues. The V end lost 0 bases, the J end lost 0 bases, and 13 bases lay between the germline ends. Germline-derived CDR1 and CDR2 are SGHRS and YFSETQ.

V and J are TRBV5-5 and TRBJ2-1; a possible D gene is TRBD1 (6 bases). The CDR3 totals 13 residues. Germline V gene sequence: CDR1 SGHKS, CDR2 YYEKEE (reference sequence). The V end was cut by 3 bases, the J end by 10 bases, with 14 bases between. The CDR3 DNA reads TGTGCCAGCAGCTCCACTGGGGGCGGAGAGCAGTTCTTC. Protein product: CASSSTGGGEQFF.

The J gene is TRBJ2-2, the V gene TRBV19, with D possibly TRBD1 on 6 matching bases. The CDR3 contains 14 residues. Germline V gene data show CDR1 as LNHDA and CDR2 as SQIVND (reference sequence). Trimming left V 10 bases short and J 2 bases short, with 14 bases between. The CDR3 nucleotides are TGTGCCACCAGCGACAGGTTAAACACCGGGGAGCTGTTTTTT. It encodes CATSDRLNTGELFF.

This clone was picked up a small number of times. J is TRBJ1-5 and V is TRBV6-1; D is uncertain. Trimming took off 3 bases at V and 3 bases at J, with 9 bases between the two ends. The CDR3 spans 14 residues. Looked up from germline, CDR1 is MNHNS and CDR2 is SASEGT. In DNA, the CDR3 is TGTGCCAGCAGTGAGGCGGTGATCAATCAGCCCCAGCATTTT. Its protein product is CASSEAVINQPQHF.

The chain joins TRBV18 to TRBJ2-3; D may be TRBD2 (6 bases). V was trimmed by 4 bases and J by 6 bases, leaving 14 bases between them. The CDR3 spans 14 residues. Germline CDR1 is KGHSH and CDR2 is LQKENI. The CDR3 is CASSRTGVGDTQYF. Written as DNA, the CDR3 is TGTGCCAGCTCACGGACGGGAGTAGGGGATACGCAGTATTTT.